These T cell receptor beta chains were read from a single sample in a study of shared clonotypes between healthy human individuals. TCRdb keeps only in-frame clones here, not all; method: immunoSEQ multiplex PCR. This table has 780,000 or so clones, approximately 72% appearing once. Specimen: memory CD4+ T cells sorted from blood. Receptors were obtained from a woman in her 30s in good health. The CDR3 runs from the conserved cysteine through the conserved F or W. The D gene is left open where the match is weak. Only part of the rows carry a size: once, few, many, or a class if the clone is expanded.

d_gene,abundance,j_gene,v_gene,CDR3nt,CDR3aa
-,once,TRBJ1-6,TRBV30,TGTGCCTCATCCATGACGGCGAGCCGGACGGATAATTCACCCCTCCACTTT,CASSMTASRTDNSPLHF
TRBD1,-,TRBJ2-7,TRBV6-1,TGTGCCAGCAGACAGCTACAGGGGGGCTCCTACGAGCAGTACTTC,CASRQLQGGSYEQYF
-,few,TRBJ1-2,TRBV9,TGTGCCAGCAGCACCGCCCTGGGGGGCTACACCTTC,CASSTALGGYTF
-,-,TRBJ2-7,TRBV7-9,TGTGCCAGCAGCCTCACAGAGTACGAGCAGTACTTC,CASSLTEYEQYF
TRBD2,-,TRBJ2-2,TRBV18,TGTGCCAGCTCACCACCCGTGGCGGGAGGATGGACCGGGGAGCTGTTTTTT,CASSPPVAGGWTGELFF
-,-,TRBJ2-3,TRBV18,TGTGCCAGCTCACCGGGGGCGCTATTCACAGATACGCAGTATTTT,CASSPGALFTDTQYF
TRBD2,-,TRBJ2-7,TRBV29-1,TGCAGCGTGGGGAGGGACGGCTACGAGCAGTACTTC,CSVGRDGYEQYF
-,-,TRBJ1-1,TRBV4-1,TGCGCCAGCAGCCAAACCGGGACGAAGACTGAAGCTTTCTTT,CASSQTGTKTEAFF
TRBD2,many,TRBJ2-5,TRBV14,TGTGCCAGCAGCTTGGCGGGAGCGGAGACCCAGTACTTC,CASSLAGAETQYF
-,-,TRBJ1-1,TRBV9,TGTGCCAGCAGCGAGCCAAGGGGTTCCTTGAACACTGAAGCTTTCTTT,CASSEPRGSLNTEAFF
-,-,TRBJ2-1,TRBV5-1,TGCGCCAGCTTCTCCCCGGACGGCGGATACAATGAGCAGTTCTTC,CASFSPDGGYNEQFF
TRBD2,-,TRBJ2-1,TRBV7-2,TGTGCCAGCAGCCCCCAGCGGGGTAGGGAGCAGTTCTTC,CASSPQRGREQFF
-,-,TRBJ1-3,TRBV14,TGTGCCAGCAGCCGGACTATCTCTGGAAACACCATATATTTT,CASSRTISGNTIYF
TRBD1,-,TRBJ1-1,TRBV4-1,TGCGCCAGCAGCCATAACAGGGGTCCTGAAGCTTTCTTT,CASSHNRGPEAFF
-,-,TRBJ1-5,TRBV28,TGTGCCAGCCGGCAGGGGCGGCAGCCCCAGCATTTT,CASRQGRQPQHF
TRBD1,-,TRBJ2-3,TRBV5-1,TGCGCCAGCCGCCGACAGGGGCTGACAGATACGCAGTATTTT,CASRRQGLTDTQYF
TRBD2,-,TRBJ2-3,TRBV7-2,TGTGCCAGCAGCTTAGTTCGCGGGAGTGGCACAGATACGCAGTATTTT,CASSLVRGSGTDTQYF
-,few,TRBJ2-1,TRBV20-1,TGCAGTGCTATTATGGGCCAGAAGCAGTTCTTC,CSAIMGQKQFF
TRBD1,-,TRBJ1-1,TRBV29-1,TGCAGCGTCGGCCGGGACAGGGTAGGAACTGAAGCTTTCTTT,CSVGRDRVGTEAFF
-,-,TRBJ2-2,TRBV6-1,TGTGCCAGCGGGCAGGGGTGGGGGGAGCTGTTTTTT,CASGQGWGELFF